These 2 T cell receptor beta chains share one sample of origin, sequenced in a study of shared clonotypes between healthy human individuals. Repertoires were generated with immunoSEQ multiplex PCR, while TCRdb's copy carries only in-frame clones and drops some. The sample includes fewer than 3 million clones, roughly 92% seen only once; the top ten take around 0.4%. Sequencing used naive CD4+ T cells from PBMCs. The sample's subset: CD45RA+ positively selected. The source of these receptors is a man aged 18 to 29 in good health. Some clones in this sample may be carry-over from other donors' samples.

V is TRBV5-1 and J is TRBJ2-7; no reliable D call. The V end was cut by 4 bases, the J end by 4 bases, with 15 bases between. The CDR3 spans 14 residues. CDR1 and CDR2 (germline): SGHRS, YFSETQ. This CDR3 reads CASSPGWVEYEQYF. The CDR3 nucleotides are TGCGCCAGCAGCCCCGGCTGGGTTGAGTACGAGCAGTACTTC.

This chain uses TRBV7-2 with TRBJ2-3, with D possibly called TRBD1 or TRBD2 (5 bases each). This CDR3 contains 16 residues. CDR1 is SGHTA, CDR2 FQGNSA, per germline. Trimming shortened V by 6 bases and J by 5 bases, and 21 bases separated the two germline ends. The CDR3 reads CASRTGTAIGLDTQYF. The CDR3 DNA reads as TGTGCCAGCAGGACCGGGACCGCTATAGGGTTAGATACGCAGTATTTT.